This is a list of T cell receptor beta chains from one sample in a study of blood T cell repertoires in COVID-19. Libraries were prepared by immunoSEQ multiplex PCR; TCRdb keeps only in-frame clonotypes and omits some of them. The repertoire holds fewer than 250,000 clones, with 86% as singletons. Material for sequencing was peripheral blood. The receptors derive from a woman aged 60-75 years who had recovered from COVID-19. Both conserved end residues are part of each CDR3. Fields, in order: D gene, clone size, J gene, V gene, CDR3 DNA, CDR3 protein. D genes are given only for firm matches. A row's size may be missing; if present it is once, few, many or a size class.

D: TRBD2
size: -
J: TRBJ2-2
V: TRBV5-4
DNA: TGTGCCAGCAGTCGGAGCGGGGGGAACACCGGGGAGCTGTTTTTT
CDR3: CASSRSGGNTGELFF

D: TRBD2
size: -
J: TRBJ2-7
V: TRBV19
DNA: TGTGCCAGTAGTCCCACTAGCGGTAAAACCTACGAGCAGTACTTC
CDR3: CASSPTSGKTYEQYF

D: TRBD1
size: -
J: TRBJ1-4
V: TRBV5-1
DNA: TGCGCCAGCAGCCCCCGACAGGGTGGCGAAAAACTGTTTTTT
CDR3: CASSPRQGGEKLFF

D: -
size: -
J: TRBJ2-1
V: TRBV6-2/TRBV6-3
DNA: TGTGCCAGCAGTTCGTATGTCTACGGGGAGCAGTTCTTC
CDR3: CASSSYVYGEQFF

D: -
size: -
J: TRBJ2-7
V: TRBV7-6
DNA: TGTGCCAGCAGCTTAGACGGAGGGCAGATTTACGAGCAGTACTTC
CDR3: CASSLDGGQIYEQYF

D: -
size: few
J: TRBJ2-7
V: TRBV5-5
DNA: TGTGCCAGCAGCACGGACATATACTACGAGCAGTACTTC
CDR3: CASSTDIYYEQYF

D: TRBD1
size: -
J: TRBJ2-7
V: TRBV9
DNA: TGTGCCAGCACCAGGACAGGGGGCCTAGACGAGCAGTACTTC
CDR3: CASTRTGGLDEQYF

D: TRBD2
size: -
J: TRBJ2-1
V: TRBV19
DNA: TGTGCCAGTAGTACCCTAGCGGGGGTCAATGAGCAGTTCTTC
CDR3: CASSTLAGVNEQFF

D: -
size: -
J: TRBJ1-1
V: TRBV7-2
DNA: TGTGCCAGCAGCTTAGCAACAGGGACGAACACTGAAGCTTTCTTT
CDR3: CASSLATGTNTEAFF

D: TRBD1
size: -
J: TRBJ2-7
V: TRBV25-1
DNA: TGTGCCAGCAGTGAATGGGGGACAGGGTCCTACGAGCAGTACTTC
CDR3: CASSEWGTGSYEQYF

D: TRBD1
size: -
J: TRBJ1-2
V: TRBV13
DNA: TGTGCCAGCAGCTTAGTGGGACAGGGGGCGACTCAGGGCTACACCTTC
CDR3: CASSLVGQGATQGYTF

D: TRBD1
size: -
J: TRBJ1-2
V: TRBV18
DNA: TGTGCCAGCTCACCCAGAGACAGGGGCGATGGCTACACCTTC
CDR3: CASSPRDRGDGYTF

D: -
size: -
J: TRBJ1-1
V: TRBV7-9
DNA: TGTGCCAGCAGCTATCGCGGCATGTGGAACACTGAAGCTTTCTTT
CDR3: CASSYRGMWNTEAFF

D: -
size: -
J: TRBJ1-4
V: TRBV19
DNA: TGTGCCAGTAGTATAGTCAGGGGAAAACTGTTTTTT
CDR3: CASSIVRGKLFF

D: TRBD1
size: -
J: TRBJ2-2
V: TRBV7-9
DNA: TGTGCACTTTCCCAGGGGGACACCGGGGAGCTGTTTTTT
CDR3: CALSQGDTGELFF

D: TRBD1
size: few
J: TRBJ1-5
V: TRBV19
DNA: TGTGCCAGTAGTATCGACAGGGGGCTCAATCAGCCCCAGCATTTT
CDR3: CASSIDRGLNQPQHF

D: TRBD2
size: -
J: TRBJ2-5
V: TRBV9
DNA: TGTGCCAGCAGCGTAACGGCTAGCGGGGGGGCCGAGGGAGAGACCCAGTACTTC
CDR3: CASSVTASGGAEGETQYF

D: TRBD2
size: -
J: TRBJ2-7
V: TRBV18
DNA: TGTGCCAGCTCACCACACCCTAGCGGGGTCCTCTACGAGCAGTACTTC
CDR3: CASSPHPSGVLYEQYF

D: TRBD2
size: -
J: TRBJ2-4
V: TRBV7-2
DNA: TGTGCCAGCAGCTTAGGGGGAGGGGACATTCAGTACTTC
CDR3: CASSLGGGDIQYF

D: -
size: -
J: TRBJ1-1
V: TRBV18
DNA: TGTGCCAGCTCACGGGGGCAGGACACTGAAGCTTTCTTT
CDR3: CASSRGQDTEAFF

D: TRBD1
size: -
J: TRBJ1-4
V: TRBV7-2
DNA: TGTGCCAGCAGCGTGGGACAGGGTGGAGTTGAAAAACTGTTTTTT
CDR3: CASSVGQGGVEKLFF

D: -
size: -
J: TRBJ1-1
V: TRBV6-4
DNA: TGTGCCAGCAAAAAGGAGGTGAACACTGAAGCTTTCTTT
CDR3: CASKKEVNTEAFF

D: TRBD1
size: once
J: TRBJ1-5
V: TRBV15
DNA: TGTGCCACCAGCAGAGATTCGGGACAGGGGGATAGGAGCAATCAGCCCCAGCATTTT
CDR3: CATSRDSGQGDRSNQPQHF

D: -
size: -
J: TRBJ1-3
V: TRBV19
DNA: TGTGCCAGTAGCCGAACCAGGGATTCTGGAAACACCATATATTTT
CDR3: CASSRTRDSGNTIYF